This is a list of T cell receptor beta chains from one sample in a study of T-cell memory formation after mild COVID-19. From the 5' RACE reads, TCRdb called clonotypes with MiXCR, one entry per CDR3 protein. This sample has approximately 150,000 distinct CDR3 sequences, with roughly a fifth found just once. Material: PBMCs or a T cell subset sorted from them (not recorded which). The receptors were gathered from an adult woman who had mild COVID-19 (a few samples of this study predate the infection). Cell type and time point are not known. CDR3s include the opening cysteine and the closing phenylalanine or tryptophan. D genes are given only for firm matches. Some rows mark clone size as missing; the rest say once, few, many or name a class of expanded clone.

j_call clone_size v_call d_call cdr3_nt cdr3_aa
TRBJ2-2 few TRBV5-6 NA TGTGCCAGCAGCTTGTTTCGGGCTGACGGGGAGCTGTTTTTT CASSLFRADGELFF
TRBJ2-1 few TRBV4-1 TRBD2 TGCGCCAGCAGCCAAGAGAAAGGACTAGCGGGAGCGATCGATTCCTACAATGAGCAGTTCTTC CASSQEKGLAGAIDSYNEQFF
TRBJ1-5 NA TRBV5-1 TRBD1 TGCGCCAGCAGCTGGACAGGGGATCAGCCCCAGCATTTT CASSWTGDQPQHF
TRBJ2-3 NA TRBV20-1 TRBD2 TGCAGTGCTAGTCGAGCGGGGGGAACAGATACGCAGTATTTT CSASRAGGTDTQYF
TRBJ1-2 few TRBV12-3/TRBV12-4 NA TGTGCCAGCAGGGGAGGCTATGGCTACACCTTC CASRGGYGYTF
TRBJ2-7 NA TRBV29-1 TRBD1 TGCAGCGCGTTGTCGGATCGGGTACAGGGGTATGGCTACGAGCAGTACTTC CSALSDRVQGYGYEQYF
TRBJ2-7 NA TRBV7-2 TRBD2 TGTGCCAGCAGTCTTAGCGGGCCCTATGACTACGAGCAGTACTTC CASSLSGPYDYEQYF
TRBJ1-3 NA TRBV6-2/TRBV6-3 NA TGTGCCAGCAGATCGACCGGGAGCGGAAACACCATATATTTT CASRSTGSGNTIYF
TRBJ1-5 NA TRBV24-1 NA TGTGCCACCAGCCGGGACAGCAATCAGCCCCAGCATTTT CATSRDSNQPQHF
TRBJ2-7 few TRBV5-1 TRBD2 TGCGCCAGCAGCTTGGGGACTAGACCTATTGGCGAGCAGTACTTC CASSLGTRPIGEQYF
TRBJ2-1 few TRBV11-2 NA TGTGCCAGCAGCGTAAGCTCCAATGAGCAGTTCTTC CASSVSSNEQFF
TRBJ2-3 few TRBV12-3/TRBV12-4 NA TGTGCCAGCACCGGGCAGACTAGCACAGATACGCAGTATTTT CASTGQTSTDTQYF
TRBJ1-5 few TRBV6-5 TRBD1 TGTGCCAGCCGGAAAACGGGACAGGACTATCAGCCCCAGCATTTT CASRKTGQDYQPQHF
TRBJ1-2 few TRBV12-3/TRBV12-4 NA TGTGCCAGCAGTCCTACAGGGACCCCTAACTATGGCTACACCTTC CASSPTGTPNYGYTF
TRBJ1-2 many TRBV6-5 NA TGTGCCAGCAGTTACGGCCCGGGGGCGGAAGGCTACACCTTC CASSYGPGAEGYTF
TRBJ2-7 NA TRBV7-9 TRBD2 TGTGCCAGCAGCCCCCGGGGTAGCGGGAGTTTAAGCTCCTACGAGCAGTACTTC CASSPRGSGSLSSYEQYF
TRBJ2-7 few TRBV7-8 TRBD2 TGTGCCAGCAGCGCCTCTTACCGCCAGCGGGGGATCTACGAGCAGTACTTC CASSASYRQRGIYEQYF
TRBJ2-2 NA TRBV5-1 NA TGCGCCAGCAGCTCCTGGACCACAGACACCGGGGAGCTGTTTTTT CASSSWTTDTGELFF
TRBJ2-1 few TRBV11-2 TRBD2 TGTGCCAGCAGCTTAGAGCGACTAGCGCTTTACAATGAGCAGTTCTTC CASSLERLALYNEQFF
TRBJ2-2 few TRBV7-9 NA TGTGCCAGCGCGACAGGCGCGAACACCGGGGAGCTGTTTTTT CASATGANTGELFF
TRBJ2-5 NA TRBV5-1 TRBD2 TGCGCCAGTCGGGGGGGCCGGGCCCAAGAGACCCAGTACTTC CASRGGRAQETQYF
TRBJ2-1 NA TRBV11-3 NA TGTGCCAGCAGCCCACCCGATAATGAGCAGTTCTTC CASSPPDNEQFF
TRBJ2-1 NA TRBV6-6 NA TGTGCCAGCAAACAGCCTAAGAAGGACAATGAGCAGTTCTTC CASKQPKKDNEQFF
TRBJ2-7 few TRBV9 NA TGTGCCAGCAGCGTAGGATCCGGTGGACAGAGCTCCTACGAGCAGTACTTC CASSVGSGGQSSYEQYF
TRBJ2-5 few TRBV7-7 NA TGTGCTAGCAGCTTAGCGGCAAAGCAAGAGACCCAGTACTTC CASSLAAKQETQYF
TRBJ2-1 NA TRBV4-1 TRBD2 TGCGCCAGCAGCCAGCGGGAGGGCCGTGGAAATGAGCAGTTCTTC CASSQREGRGNEQFF
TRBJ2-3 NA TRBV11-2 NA TGTGCCAGCAGAGGTTCTGGGGATACGCAGTATTTT CASRGSGDTQYF
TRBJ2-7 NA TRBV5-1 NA TGCGCCAGCAGCTTGGATGGGGACACTTCCTACGAGCAGTACTTC CASSLDGDTSYEQYF
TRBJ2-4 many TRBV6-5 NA TGTGCCAGCAGTTCCGGCCCAGGAAACATTCAGTACTTC CASSSGPGNIQYF
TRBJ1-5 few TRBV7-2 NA TGTGCCAGCAGCTTAGGACTGACCGTTCAGCCCCAGCATTTT CASSLGLTVQPQHF
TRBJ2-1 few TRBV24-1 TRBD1 TGTGCCACCAGTGACCCCGACAGGGGGTCGGACAATGAGCAGTTCTTC CATSDPDRGSDNEQFF
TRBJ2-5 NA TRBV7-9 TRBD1 TGTGCCAGCAGCTTTGGGACAGGGGGCTTGGAGACCCAGTACTTC CASSFGTGGLETQYF
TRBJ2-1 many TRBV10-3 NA TGTGCCATCAAAGGGGACTCAGCCTACAATGAGCAGTTCTTC CAIKGDSAYNEQFF
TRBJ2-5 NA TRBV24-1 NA TGTGCCACCTCAGGACAAAACCAAGAGACCCAGTACTTC CATSGQNQETQYF
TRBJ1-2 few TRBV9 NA TGTGCCAGCAGCGTAAGGAGAACCGGTGGCTACACCTTC CASSVRRTGGYTF
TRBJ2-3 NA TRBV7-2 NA TGTGCCAGCAGCTTAGAGGTGGCGGCCCGACCACAGTATTTT CASSLEVAARPQYF
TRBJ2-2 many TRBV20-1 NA TGCAGTGCTCAACAGGGAAGAAGCACCGGGGAGCTGTTTTTT CSAQQGRSTGELFF